The rows below give T cell receptor beta chains drawn from one sample of a study of beta chain features in type 1 diabetes. Clones were read by immunoSEQ multiplex PCR, and TCRdb kept only the in-frame ones, dropping some. The data hold fewer than 250,000 clones, with 12% to 15% observed a single time. Sequences were obtained from naive CD4+ T cells from blood. The receptor source for this set is a woman in her thirties or forties in good health. Both conserved end residues are part of each CDR3. Each record gives: V gene, CDR3 length, clone size, J gene, D gene, CDR3 DNA, CDR3 protein. The D gene is left open where the match is weak. Not every row has a clone size; where given, it reads once, few, many or a size class.

>TRBV21-1|15|NA|TRBJ1-2|NA
TGTGCCAGCAGCAAGGGGACAGGGGGGATCTATGGCTACACCTTC
CASSKGTGGIYGYTF
>TRBV5-1|14|few|TRBJ2-7|TRBD2
TGCGCCAGCAGCTTGGGTCAGGGACTATACGAGCAGTACTTC
CASSLGQGLYEQYF
>TRBV7-2|18|NA|TRBJ2-3|TRBD2
TGTGCCAGCAGCCTGCTAGCGGGGGGGCTCCTCATCACAGATACGCAGTATTTT
CASSLLAGGLLITDTQYF
>TRBV5-4|16|NA|TRBJ2-3|TRBD1
TGTGCCAGCAGCCGGACCGGGACAGGGGTCTTTGGTACGCAGTATTTT
CASSRTGTGVFGTQYF
>TRBV15|14|NA|TRBJ2-7|NA
TGTGCCACCAGCAGGGAAGGACAGTTGGGGGAGCAGTACTTC
CATSREGQLGEQYF
>TRBV2|12|NA|TRBJ2-2|NA
TGTGCCAGCAGAGCGACAGTGTTTGAGCTGTTTTTT
CASRATVFELFF
>TRBV7-9|13|NA|TRBJ1-2|NA
TGTGCCAGCAGCTTAACCCCGTCGGATGGCTACACCTTC
CASSLTPSDGYTF
>TRBV27|14|few|TRBJ2-7|TRBD1
TGTGCCAGCAGTCCCGGGACAGCACTCTACGAGCAGTACTTC
CASSPGTALYEQYF
>TRBV7-2|13|NA|TRBJ2-3|NA
TGTGCCAGCAGCTTGGTAGAAACAGATACGCAGTATTTT
CASSLVETDTQYF
>TRBV4-3|19|few|TRBJ2-1|TRBD1
TGCGCCAGCAGCCAAGTTATCGCGGGACAGGAAATCCCCTACAATGAGCAGTTCTTC
CASSQVIAGQEIPYNEQFF
>TRBV9|15|NA|TRBJ2-2|TRBD2
TGTGCCAGCAACCCCACTAGCGGGGGAACCGGGGAGCTGTTTTTT
CASNPTSGGTGELFF
>TRBV9|16|few|TRBJ2-3|TRBD2
TGTGCCAGCAGAGAGGTAGCGGGGGGAATCACAGATACGCAGTATTTT
CASREVAGGITDTQYF
>TRBV27|14|few|TRBJ2-2|NA
TGTGCCAGCCGCCGGGACATATACACCGGGGAGCTGTTTTTT
CASRRDIYTGELFF
>TRBV13|15|many|TRBJ2-1|TRBD2
TGTGCCAGCAGCTTAGTACTAGCGGGGATCAATGAGCAGTTCTTC
CASSLVLAGINEQFF
>TRBV7-9|18|few|TRBJ1-4|TRBD1
TGTGCCAGCAGCCCGGGACAGGGGGCCGATCGGACTAATGAAAAACTGTTTTTT
CASSPGQGADRTNEKLFF
>TRBV28|13|few|TRBJ2-1|TRBD2
TGTGCCATCATTAGCGGGGGGGCGAATGAGCAGTTCTTC
CAIISGGANEQFF
>TRBV7-2|11|few|TRBJ2-3|NA
TGTGCCAGCAGCTACTCAGATACGCAGTATTTT
CASSYSDTQYF
>TRBV7-9|15|few|TRBJ1-2|TRBD1
TGTGCCAGCCGGATCCGGAGGACAGGGGGAGGTGGCTACACCTTC
CASRIRRTGGGGYTF
>TRBV5-8|15|NA|TRBJ1-6|NA
TGTGCCAGCAGCTCGAGATTTTTCTATAATTCACCCCTCCACTTT
CASSSRFFYNSPLHF
>TRBV6-6|16|few|TRBJ2-3|NA
TGTGCCAGCAGGCGCACGGTCCTAGGTGAGACAGATACGCAGTATTTT
CASRRTVLGETDTQYF
>TRBV9|15|NA|TRBJ2-5|TRBD2
TGTGCCAGCAGCATAACGGGGGGTCACCAAGAGACCCAGTACTTC
CASSITGGHQETQYF
>TRBV4-1|15|NA|TRBJ1-5|NA
TGCGCCAGCAGCCCAGGGGAAATTAGCAATCAGCCCCAGCATTTT
CASSPGEISNQPQHF
>TRBV7-2|12|few|TRBJ1-1|NA
TGTGCCAGCAGCTTAGTTGGCCGTGAAGCTTTCTTT
CASSLVGREAFF
>TRBV7-2|14|few|TRBJ2-7|NA
TGTGCCAGCAGCTTAGAAGGTCCCCCCAGCGGGCAGTACTTC
CASSLEGPPSGQYF
>TRBV2|14|few|TRBJ2-3|NA
TGTGCCAGCAGTGATCGTACAGTTTCAGATACGCAGTATTTT
CASSDRTVSDTQYF
>TRBV7-9|14|few|TRBJ2-5|NA
TGTGCCAGCAGCTCAGGGGCTTACCAAGAGACCCAGTACTTC
CASSSGAYQETQYF
>TRBV7-2|17|few|TRBJ1-2|TRBD1
TGTGCCAGCAGCTTCGTACAATCCGGGACAGTTAACTATGGCTACACCTTC
CASSFVQSGTVNYGYTF
>TRBV14|15|NA|TRBJ1-2|NA
TGTGCCAGCAGCCAAGACCTAGGGACTCCCGGTGGCTACACCTTC
CASSQDLGTPGGYTF
>TRBV15|12|few|TRBJ1-2|NA
TGTGCCACCAGCCATCAGGTTGATGGCTACACCTTC
CATSHQVDGYTF
>TRBV15|17|NA|TRBJ2-1|TRBD1
TGTGCCACCAGCAGAGGGACCGGGACAGCTTCCTACAATGAGCAGTTCTTC
CATSRGTGTASYNEQFF
>TRBV9|15|few|TRBJ1-5|TRBD1
TGTGCCAGCAGCGTCGGGACAGGGTTGAATCAGCCCCAGCATTTT
CASSVGTGLNQPQHF
>TRBV7-6|17|NA|TRBJ2-3|TRBD1
TGTGCCAGCAGCCCGGGACAGGGGGTAGGAAGAACAGATACGCAGTATTTT
CASSPGQGVGRTDTQYF
>TRBV18|13|few|TRBJ2-5|NA
TGTGCCAGCTCACCACCGTCGCAAGAGACCCAGTACTTC
CASSPPSQETQYF
>TRBV4-3|16|few|TRBJ2-3|NA
TGCGCCAGCAGCCAAGTACAGCTCTTCGGCACAGATACGCAGTATTTT
CASSQVQLFGTDTQYF
>TRBV7-2|14|NA|TRBJ2-1|TRBD2
TGTGCCAGCAGCAGGACTAGCGGGGGTAATGAGCAGTTCTTC
CASSRTSGGNEQFF
>TRBV4-3|14|once|TRBJ1-5|NA
TGCGCCAGCAGCCTTAACCCAGGGGATCAGCCCCAGCATTTT
CASSLNPGDQPQHF
>TRBV10-2|13|NA|TRBJ2-7|TRBD1
TGCGCCAGCAGAAACCAGGGGGCGGCCGAGCAGTACTTC
CASRNQGAAEQYF
>TRBV9|14|few|TRBJ2-1|TRBD2
TGTGCCAGCAGCGTAGGGAGCGGGGGGAATGAGCAGTTCTTC
CASSVGSGGNEQFF
>TRBV20-1|10|few|TRBJ1-4|NA
TGCAGTGCCCGGAGGGAAAAACTGTTTTTT
CSARREKLFF
>TRBV7-2|14|NA|TRBJ2-5|NA
TGTGCCAGCAGCTTAAGGGAACGGGGGGAGACCCAGTACTTC
CASSLRERGETQYF
>TRBV11-1|13|few|TRBJ2-7|NA
TGTGCCAGCAGCTCCTCGACACCTTACGAGCAGTACTTC
CASSSSTPYEQYF
>TRBV6-5|15|few|TRBJ2-1|TRBD2
TGTGCCAGCAGCTCACTAGCGGGCGGCCTCAATGAGCAGTTCTTC
CASSSLAGGLNEQFF
>TRBV29-1|13|NA|TRBJ1-2|NA
TGCAGCGTCGCGAGTGGGACAAACTATGGCTACACCTTC
CSVASGTNYGYTF
>TRBV23-1|16|few|TRBJ2-5|TRBD1
TGCGCCAGCAGTCACCACAGGACAGGGGATGGAGAGACCCAGTACTTC
CASSHHRTGDGETQYF